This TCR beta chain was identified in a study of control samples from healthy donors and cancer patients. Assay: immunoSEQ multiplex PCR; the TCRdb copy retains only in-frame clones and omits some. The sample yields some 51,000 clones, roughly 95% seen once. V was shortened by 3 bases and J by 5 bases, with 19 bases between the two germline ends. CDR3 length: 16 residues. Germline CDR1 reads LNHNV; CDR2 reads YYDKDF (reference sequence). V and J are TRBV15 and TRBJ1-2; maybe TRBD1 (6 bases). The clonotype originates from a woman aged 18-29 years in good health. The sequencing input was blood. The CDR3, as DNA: TGTGCCACCAGCAGGGACGGGGGCACGGAGCCTTATGGCTACACCTTC. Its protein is CATSRDGGTEPYGYTF. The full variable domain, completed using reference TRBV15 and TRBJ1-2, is DAMVIQNPRYQVTQFGKPVTLSCSQTLNHNVMYWYQQKSSQAPKLLFHYYDKDFNNEADTPDNFQSRRPNTSFCFLDIRSPGLGDTAMYLCATSRDGGTEPYGYTFGSGTRLTVV.